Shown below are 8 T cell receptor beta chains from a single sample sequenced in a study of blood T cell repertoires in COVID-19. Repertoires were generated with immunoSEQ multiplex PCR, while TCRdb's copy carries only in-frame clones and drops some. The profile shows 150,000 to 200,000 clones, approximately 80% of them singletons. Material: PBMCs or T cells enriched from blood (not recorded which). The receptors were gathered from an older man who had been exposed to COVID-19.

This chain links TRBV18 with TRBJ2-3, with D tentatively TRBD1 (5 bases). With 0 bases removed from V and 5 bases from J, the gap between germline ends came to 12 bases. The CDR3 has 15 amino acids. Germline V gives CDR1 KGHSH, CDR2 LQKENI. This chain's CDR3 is CASSPPARARDTQYF. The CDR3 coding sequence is TGTGCCAGCTCACCACCGGCCAGGGCGAGAGATACGCAGTATTTT.

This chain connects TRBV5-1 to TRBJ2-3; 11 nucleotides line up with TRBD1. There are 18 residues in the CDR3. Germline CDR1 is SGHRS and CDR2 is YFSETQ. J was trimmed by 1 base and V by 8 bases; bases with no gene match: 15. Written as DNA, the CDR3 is TGCGCCAGGTTAACGGGACAGGGGGTCCTAACCCGCACAGATACGCAGTATTTT. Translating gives CARLTGQGVLTRTDTQYF. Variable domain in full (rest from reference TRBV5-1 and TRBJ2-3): KAGVTQTPRYLIKTRGQQVTLSCSPISGHRSVSWYQQTPGQGLQFLFEYFSETQRNKGNFPGRFSGRQFSNSRSEMNVSTLELGDSALYLCARLTGQGVLTRTDTQYFGPGTRLTVL.

CDR3: CAWSLRDRDNSPLHF. CDR3 DNA sequence: TGTGCCTGGAGTCTCAGGGACAGGGATAATTCACCCCTCCACTTT. This rearrangement joins TRBV30 to TRBJ1-6; 9 bases are shared with TRBD1. CDR1 GTSNPN and CDR2 SVGIG come from the germline V gene (reference sequence). V shed 2 bases and J 5 bases; nucleotides not matched to a gene: 4. The CDR3 is 15 amino acids.

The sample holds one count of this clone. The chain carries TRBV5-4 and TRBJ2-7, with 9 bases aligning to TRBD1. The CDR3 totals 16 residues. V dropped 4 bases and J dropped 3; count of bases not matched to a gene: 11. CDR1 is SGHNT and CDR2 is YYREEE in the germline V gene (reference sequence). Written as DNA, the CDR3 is TGTGCCAGCAGCGCCTCCCCGGGACAGGGTATCTACGAGCAGTACTTC. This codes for CASSASPGQGIYEQYF.

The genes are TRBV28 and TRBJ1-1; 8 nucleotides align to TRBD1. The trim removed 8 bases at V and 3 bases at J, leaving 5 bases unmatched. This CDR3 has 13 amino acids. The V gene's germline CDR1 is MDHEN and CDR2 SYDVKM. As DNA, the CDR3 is TGTGCCAGCGGTACGGGACAGGACACTGAAGCTTTCTTT. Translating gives CASGTGQDTEAFF.

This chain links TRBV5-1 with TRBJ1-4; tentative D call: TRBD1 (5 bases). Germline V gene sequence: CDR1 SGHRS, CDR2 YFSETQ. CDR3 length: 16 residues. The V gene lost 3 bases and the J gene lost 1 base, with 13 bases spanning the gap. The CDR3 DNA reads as TGCGCCAGCAGCTCTAATCCCGGGGGAACTAATGAAAAACTGTTTTTT. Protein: CASSSNPGGTNEKLFF.

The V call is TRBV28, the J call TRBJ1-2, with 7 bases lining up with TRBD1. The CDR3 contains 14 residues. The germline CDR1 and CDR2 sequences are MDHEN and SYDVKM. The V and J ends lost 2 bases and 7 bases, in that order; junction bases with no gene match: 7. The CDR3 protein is CASSLIGGASGYTF. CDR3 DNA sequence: TGTGCCAGCAGTTTAATAGGGGGCGCATCTGGCTACACCTTC.

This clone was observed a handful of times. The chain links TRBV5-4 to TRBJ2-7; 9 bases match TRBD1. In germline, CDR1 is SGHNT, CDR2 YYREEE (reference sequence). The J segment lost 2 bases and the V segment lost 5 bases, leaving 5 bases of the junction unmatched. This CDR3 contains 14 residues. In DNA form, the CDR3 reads TGTGCCAGCAGTATCGGACAGGGGACCTACGAGCAGTACTTC. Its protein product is CASSIGQGTYEQYF.